Below, one TCR beta chain is given with its context. The V and J ends lost 0 bases and 3 bases respectively, with 14 bases between them. The CDR3 spans 16 residues. Germline V CDR1 and CDR2: WSHSY, SAAADI. These data are taken from a study of T cell responses to AZD1222 COVID-19 vaccine. Produced via immunoSEQ multiplex PCR; TCRdb's table is partial and in-frame only. Here the sample table reports about 140,000 clones. The clonotype comes from an adult in good health. The specimen sequenced was peripheral blood. The chain combines TRBV10-2 with TRBJ1-2, with TRBD1 as a possible D gene (6 bases). CDR3 region: CASSESKTGGDYGYTF. Written as DNA, the CDR3 is TGCGCCAGCAGTGAGTCGAAGACAGGCGGCGACTATGGCTACACCTTC.